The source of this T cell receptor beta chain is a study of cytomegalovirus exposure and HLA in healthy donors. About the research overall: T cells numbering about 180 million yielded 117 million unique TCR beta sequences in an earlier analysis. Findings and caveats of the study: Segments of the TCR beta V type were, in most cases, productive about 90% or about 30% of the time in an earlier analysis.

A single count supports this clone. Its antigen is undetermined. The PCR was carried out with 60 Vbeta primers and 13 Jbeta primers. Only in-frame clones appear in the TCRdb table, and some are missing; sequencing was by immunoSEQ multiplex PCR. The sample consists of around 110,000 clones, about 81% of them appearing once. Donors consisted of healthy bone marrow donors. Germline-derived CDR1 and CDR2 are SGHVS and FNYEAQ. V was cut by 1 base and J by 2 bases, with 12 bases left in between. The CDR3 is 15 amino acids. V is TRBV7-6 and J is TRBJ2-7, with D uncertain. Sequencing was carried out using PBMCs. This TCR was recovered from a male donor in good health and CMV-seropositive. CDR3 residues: CASSLDPSTPYEQYF. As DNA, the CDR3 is TGTGCCAGCAGCTTAGACCCGAGTACCCCCTACGAGCAGTACTTC.